A single sample is the source of the 2 T cell receptor beta chains below, sequenced in a study of cytomegalovirus exposure and HLA in healthy donors. In the PCR, 60 Vbeta and 13 Jbeta primers were used. The protocol was immunoSEQ multiplex PCR, while the TCRdb copy is restricted to in-frame clones and leaves out a portion. The table records 130,000 or so clones, approximately 82% of them present only once. Sequenced sample: PBMCs. These receptors were collected from a woman in her thirties or forties in good health and CMV-seronegative.

The chain recombines TRBV5-1 with TRBJ1-1; tentatively, D is TRBD1 (6 bases). V lost 4 bases and J lost 10, with 17 bases in between. From germline, CDR1 is SGHRS and CDR2 YFSETQ. The CDR3 is 13 residues long. CDR3 sequence reads: CASSIRTDVTAFF. In DNA, the CDR3 is TGCGCCAGCAGCATTCGGACAGACGTGACAGCTTTCTTT. The variable domain in full, completed from reference TRBV5-1 and TRBJ1-1, reads KAGVTQTPRYLIKTRGQQVTLSCSPISGHRSVSWYQQTPGQGLQFLFEYFSETQRNKGNFPGRFSGRQFSNSRSEMNVSTLELGDSALYLCASSIRTDVTAFFGQGTRLTVV.

This clone showed up just once. The chain links TRBV4-1 to TRBJ2-7; 10 bases align to TRBD2. After removal of 1 base from V and 4 bases from J, the junction contained 4 bases not matched to a gene. The CDR3 has 15 residues. Per the germline V gene, CDR1 is MGHRA and CDR2 is YSYEKL. Written as DNA, the CDR3 is TGCGCCAGCAGCCAAGCCCCACTAGCGGGATACGAGCAGTACTTC. Residues: CASSQAPLAGYEQYF.